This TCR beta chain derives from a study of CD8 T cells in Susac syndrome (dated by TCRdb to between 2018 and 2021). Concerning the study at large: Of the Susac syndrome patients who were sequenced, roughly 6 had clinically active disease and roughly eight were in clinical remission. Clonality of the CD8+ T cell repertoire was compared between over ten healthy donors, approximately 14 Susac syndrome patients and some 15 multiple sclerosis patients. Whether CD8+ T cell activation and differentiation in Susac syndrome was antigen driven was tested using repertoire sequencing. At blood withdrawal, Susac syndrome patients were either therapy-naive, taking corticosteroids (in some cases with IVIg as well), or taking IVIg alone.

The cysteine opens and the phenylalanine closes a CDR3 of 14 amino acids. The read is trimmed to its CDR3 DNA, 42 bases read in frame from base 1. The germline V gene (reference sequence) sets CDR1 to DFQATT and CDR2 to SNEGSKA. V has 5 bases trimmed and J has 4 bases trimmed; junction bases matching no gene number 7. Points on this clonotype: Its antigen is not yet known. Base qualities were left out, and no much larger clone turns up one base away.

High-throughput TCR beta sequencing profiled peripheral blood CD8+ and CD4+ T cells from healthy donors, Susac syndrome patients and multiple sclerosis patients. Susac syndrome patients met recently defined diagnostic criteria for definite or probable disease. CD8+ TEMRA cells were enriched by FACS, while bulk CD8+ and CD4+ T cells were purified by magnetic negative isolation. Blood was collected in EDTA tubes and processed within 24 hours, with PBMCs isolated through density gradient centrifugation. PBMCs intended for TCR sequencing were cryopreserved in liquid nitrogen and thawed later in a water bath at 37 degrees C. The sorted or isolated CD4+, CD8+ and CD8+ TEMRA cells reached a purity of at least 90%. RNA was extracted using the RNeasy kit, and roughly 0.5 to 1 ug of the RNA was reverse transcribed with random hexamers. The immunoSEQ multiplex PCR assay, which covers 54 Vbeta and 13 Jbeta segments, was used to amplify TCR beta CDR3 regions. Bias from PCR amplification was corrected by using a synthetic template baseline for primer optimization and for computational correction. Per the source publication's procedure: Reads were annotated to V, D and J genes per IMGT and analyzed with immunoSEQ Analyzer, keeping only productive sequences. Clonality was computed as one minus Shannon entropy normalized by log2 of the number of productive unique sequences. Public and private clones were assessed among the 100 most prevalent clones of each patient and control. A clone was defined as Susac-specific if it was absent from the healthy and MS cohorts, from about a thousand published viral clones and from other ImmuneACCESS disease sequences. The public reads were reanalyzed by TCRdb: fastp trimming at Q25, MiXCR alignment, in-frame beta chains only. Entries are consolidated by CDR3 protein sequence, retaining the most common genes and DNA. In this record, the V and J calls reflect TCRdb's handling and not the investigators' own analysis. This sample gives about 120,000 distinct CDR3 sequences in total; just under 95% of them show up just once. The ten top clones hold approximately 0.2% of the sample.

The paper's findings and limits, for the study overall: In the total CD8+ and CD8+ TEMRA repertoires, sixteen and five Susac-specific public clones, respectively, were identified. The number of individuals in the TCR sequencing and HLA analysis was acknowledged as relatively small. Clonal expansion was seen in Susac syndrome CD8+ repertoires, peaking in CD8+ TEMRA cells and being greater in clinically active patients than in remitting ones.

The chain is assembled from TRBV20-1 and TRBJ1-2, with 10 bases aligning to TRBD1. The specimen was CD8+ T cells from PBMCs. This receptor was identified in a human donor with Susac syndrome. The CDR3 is CSALGQGVSYGYTF. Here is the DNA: TGCAGTGCTCTTGGACAGGGGGTATCCTATGGCTACACCTTC.